This record concerns one T cell receptor beta chain sequence. Repertoires were generated with immunoSEQ multiplex PCR, while TCRdb's copy carries only in-frame clones and drops some. The sample includes about 470,000 clones, 70% to 80% of them seen just once. V gave up 3 bases and J gave up 10 bases; unmatched junction bases: 11. The CDR3 is made up of 15 amino acids. Germline CDR1 and CDR2: MNHEY and SMNVEV (reference sequence). This record belongs to a study of shared clonotypes between healthy human individuals. The healthy adult donors were HIV-negative and reported no recent acute infections or vaccinations.

This TCR derives from a woman in her forties in good health. Some clones in this sample may be carry-over from other donors' samples. The rearrangement uses TRBV27 and TRBJ2-1; 8 nucleotides agree with TRBD2. Sample: PBMCs. The CDR3 coding sequence is TGTGCCAGCAGTTTCCGACTAGCGCGCTCTCTGGAGCAGTTCTTC. This gives the protein CASSFRLARSLEQFF.